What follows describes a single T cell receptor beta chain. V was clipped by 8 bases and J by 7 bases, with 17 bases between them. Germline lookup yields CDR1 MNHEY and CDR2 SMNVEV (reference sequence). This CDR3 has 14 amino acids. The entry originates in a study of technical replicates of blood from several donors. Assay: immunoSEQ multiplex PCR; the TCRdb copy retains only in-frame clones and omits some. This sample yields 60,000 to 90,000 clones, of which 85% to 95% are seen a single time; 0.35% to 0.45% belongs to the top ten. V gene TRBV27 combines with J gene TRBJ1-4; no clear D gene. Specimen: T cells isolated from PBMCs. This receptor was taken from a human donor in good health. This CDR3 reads CASGSIGGFEKLFF. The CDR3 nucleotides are TGTGCCAGCGGGTCGATTGGAGGCTTTGAAAAACTGTTTTTT.